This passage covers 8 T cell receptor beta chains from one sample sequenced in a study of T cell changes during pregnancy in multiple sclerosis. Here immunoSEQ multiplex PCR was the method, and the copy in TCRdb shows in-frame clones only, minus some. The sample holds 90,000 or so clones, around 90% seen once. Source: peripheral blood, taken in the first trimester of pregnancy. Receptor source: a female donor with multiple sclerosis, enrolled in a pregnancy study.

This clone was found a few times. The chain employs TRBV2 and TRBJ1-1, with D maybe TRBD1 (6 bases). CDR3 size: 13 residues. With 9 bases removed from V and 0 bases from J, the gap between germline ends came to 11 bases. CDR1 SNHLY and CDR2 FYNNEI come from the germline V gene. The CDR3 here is CARGGRMNTEAFF. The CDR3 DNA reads TGTGCCAGAGGGGGACGGATGAACACTGAAGCTTTCTTT.

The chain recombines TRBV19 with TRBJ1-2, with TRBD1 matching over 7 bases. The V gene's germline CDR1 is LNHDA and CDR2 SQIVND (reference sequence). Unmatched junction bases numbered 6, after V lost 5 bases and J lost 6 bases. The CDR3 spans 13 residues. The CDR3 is CASSPGQVNGYTF. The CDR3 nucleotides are TGTGCCAGTAGTCCCGGACAGGTAAATGGCTACACCTTC.

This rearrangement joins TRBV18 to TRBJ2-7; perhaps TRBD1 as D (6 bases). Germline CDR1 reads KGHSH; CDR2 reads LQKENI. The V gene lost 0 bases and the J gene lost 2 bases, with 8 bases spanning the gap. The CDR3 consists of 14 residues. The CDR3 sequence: CASSPPDRTYEQYF. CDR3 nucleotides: TGTGCCAGCTCACCACCGGACAGAACCTACGAGCAGTACTTC.

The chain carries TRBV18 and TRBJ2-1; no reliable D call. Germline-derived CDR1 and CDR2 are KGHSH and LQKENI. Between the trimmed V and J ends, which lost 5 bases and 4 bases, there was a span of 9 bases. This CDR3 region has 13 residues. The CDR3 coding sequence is TGTGCCAGCTCATCTACAGTTTACAATGAGCAGTTCTTC. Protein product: CASSSTVYNEQFF.

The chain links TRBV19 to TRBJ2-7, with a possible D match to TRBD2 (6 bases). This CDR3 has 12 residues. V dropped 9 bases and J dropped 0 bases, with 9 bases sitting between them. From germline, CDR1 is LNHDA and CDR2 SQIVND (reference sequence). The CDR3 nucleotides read TGTGCCAGCCGGGACTTCTCCTACGAGCAGTACTTC. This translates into CASRDFSYEQYF.

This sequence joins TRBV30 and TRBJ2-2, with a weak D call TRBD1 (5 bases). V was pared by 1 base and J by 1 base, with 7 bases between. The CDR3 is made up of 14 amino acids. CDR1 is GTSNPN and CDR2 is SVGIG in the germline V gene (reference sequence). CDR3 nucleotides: TGTGCCTGGAGTGGGGGCAAGAACACCGGGGAGCTGTTTTTT. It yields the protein CAWSGGKNTGELFF.

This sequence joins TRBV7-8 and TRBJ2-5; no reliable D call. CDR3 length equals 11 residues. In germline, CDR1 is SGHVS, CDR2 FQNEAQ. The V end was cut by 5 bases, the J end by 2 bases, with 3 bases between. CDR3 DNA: TGTGCCAGCAGCCCTCAAGAGACCCAGTACTTC. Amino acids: CASSPQETQYF. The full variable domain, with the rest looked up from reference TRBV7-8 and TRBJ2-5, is GAGVSQSPRYKVAKRGQDVALRCDPISGHVSLFWYQQALGQGPEFLTYFQNEAQLDKSGLPSDRFFAERPEGSVSTLKIQRTQQEDSAVYLCASSPQETQYFGPGTRLLVL.

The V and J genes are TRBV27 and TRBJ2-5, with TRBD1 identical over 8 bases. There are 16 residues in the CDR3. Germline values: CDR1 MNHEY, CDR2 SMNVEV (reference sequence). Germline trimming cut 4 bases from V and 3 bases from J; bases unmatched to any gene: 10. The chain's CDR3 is CASSSLPGQDEETQYF. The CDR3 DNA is TGTGCCAGCAGTTCTCTCCCGGGACAGGATGAAGAGACCCAGTACTTC.